A single sample is the source of the 14 T cell receptor beta chains below, sequenced in a study of somatic mutations in cytotoxic T cells in rheumatoid arthritis. The protocol was immunoSEQ multiplex PCR, while the TCRdb copy is restricted to in-frame clones and leaves out a portion. Here the sample spans 16,000 or so clones, nearly 80% being singletons. Sequencing was carried out using CD8+ T cells sorted from blood. These receptors all come from an adult with rheumatoid arthritis.

This clone is a singleton in its sample. The J gene is TRBJ2-7, the V gene TRBV13; 12 bases agree with TRBD2. V shed 5 bases, J shed 2 bases, and the junction held 4 bases outside the gene matches. In germline, CDR1 is PRHDT, CDR2 FYEKMQ (reference sequence). The CDR3 consists of 15 residues. This chain's CDR3 is CASSTTSGGTYEQYF. As DNA, the CDR3 is TGTGCCAGCAGCACCACTAGCGGGGGGACCTACGAGCAGTACTTC.

The J gene is TRBJ2-7, the V gene TRBV7-9; the match to TRBD2 covers 7 bases. V shed 2 bases, J shed 4 bases, and the junction held 11 bases outside the gene matches. CDR1 and CDR2 (germline): SEHNR, FQNEAQ (reference sequence). The CDR3 covers 16 residues. Here the CDR3 reads CASSLLTGRAAYEQYF. CDR3 coding DNA: TGTGCCAGCAGCTTATTGACTGGGAGGGCCGCGTACGAGCAGTACTTC.

This clone was counted between two and nine times. CDR3 sequence reads: CASSQEFPSLAGPREQYF. The DNA for the CDR3 is TGCGCCAGCAGCCAAGAATTCCCTTCACTAGCGGGACCTAGGGAGCAGTACTTC. The chain employs TRBV4-3 and TRBJ2-7, with 10 bases matching TRBD2. Germline lookup yields CDR1 LGHNA and CDR2 YSLEER. The CDR3 sequence is 18 residues long. V gave up 0 bases and J gave up 7 bases; unmatched junction bases: 15.

V is TRBV2 and J is TRBJ1-2; TRBD1 matches 8 bases. V lost 5 bases, J lost 4 bases, and 0 bases stayed unmatched. The CDR3 has 12 amino acids. CDR1 is SNHLY and CDR2 is FYNNEI in the germline V gene. In nucleotides, the CDR3 is TGTGCCAGCAGTACAGGGGGCTATGGCTACACCTTC. Protein sequence: CASSTGGYGYTF.

This sequence joins TRBV27 and TRBJ2-7, with D perhaps matching TRBD2 (6 bases). The CDR3 consists of 15 residues. V dropped 2 bases and J dropped 3 bases, with 14 bases sitting between them. Germline loops: CDR1 MNHEY, CDR2 SMNVEV (reference sequence). The CDR3 region is CASSLNWGDRYEQYF. CDR3 DNA: TGTGCCAGCAGTTTAAATTGGGGGGACCGCTACGAGCAGTACTTC.

V and J are TRBV4-1 and TRBJ2-2; 9 nucleotides line up with TRBD2. V gave up 1 base and J gave up 3 bases; unmatched junction bases: 3. CDR3 length: 16 amino acids. The germline gives CDR1 MGHRA, CDR2 YSYEKL. The DNA for the CDR3 is TGCGCCAGCAGCCAAGCGACTAGCGGAGACACCGGGGAGCTGTTTTTT. Protein sequence: CASSQATSGDTGELFF.

The chain combines TRBV25-1 with TRBJ1-6, with D hard to call. There are 14 residues in the CDR3. CDR1 is MGHDK, CDR2 SYGVNS, per germline. Between the trimmed V and J ends, which lost 2 bases and 7 bases, there was a span of 9 bases. This CDR3 reads CASSERQLNSPLHF. The CDR3 region has the DNA TGTGCCAGCAGTGAACGGCAGCTGAATTCACCCCTCCACTTT.

This clone has more than one count but fewer than ten. This chain connects TRBV7-9 to TRBJ1-1, with D uncertain. V was shortened by 3 bases and J by 7 bases, with 6 bases between the two germline ends. The CDR3 sequence is 11 residues long. Germline values: CDR1 SEHNR, CDR2 FQNEAQ (reference sequence). CDR3 DNA sequence: TGTGCCAGCAGCTTTGGCGGTGAAGCTTTCTTT. This sequence encodes CASSFGGEAFF.

The chain links TRBV27 to TRBJ2-5; D is perhaps TRBD2 (6 bases). Trimming shortened V by 8 bases and J by 5 bases, and 27 bases separated the two germline ends. Germline CDR1 and CDR2: MNHEY and SMNVEV (reference sequence). The CDR3 is 17 residues long. The CDR3 region is CASPLRLSEAGRETQYF. The CDR3 nucleotides are TGTGCCAGCCCGCTTCGGCTTAGTGAGGCGGGACGGGAGACCCAGTACTTC.

A few counts support this clone. V is TRBV19 and J is TRBJ2-7; TRBD2 agrees at 11 bases. The trim removed 9 bases at V and 4 bases at J, leaving 8 bases unmatched. The CDR3 length is 14 residues. Germline CDR1 and CDR2: LNHDA and SQIVND (reference sequence). The CDR3 DNA reads as TGTGCCAGCAGCCTGGGACTAGCGGTATACGAGCAGTACTTC. Translation gives CASSLGLAVYEQYF.

This clone qualifies as medium-sized. This chain uses TRBV28 with TRBJ2-7; D may correspond to TRBD1 or TRBD2 (5 bases each). V was cut by 0 bases and J by 11 bases, with 14 bases left in between. The CDR3 is 13 amino acids. The germline V gene encodes CDR1 MDHEN and CDR2 SYDVKM. CDR3 loop: CASSLWGDPREYF. The CDR3 coding sequence is TGTGCCAGCAGTTTATGGGGGGACCCACGGGAGTACTTC. Using reference TRBV28 and TRBJ2-7 for the parts outside the CDR3, the full variable domain is DVKVTQSSRYLVKRTGEKVFLECVQDMDHENMFWYRQDPGLGLRLIYFSYDVKMKEKGDIPEGYSVSREKKERFSLILESASTNQTSMYLCASSLWGDPREYFGPGTRLTVT.

This chain links TRBV5-1 with TRBJ1-1; 9 nucleotides align to TRBD1. Germline V lookup: CDR1 SGHRS, CDR2 YFSETQ. The CDR3 has 15 amino acids. The junction had 4 bases not matched to a gene; V was cut back by 0 bases and J by 4 bases. CDR3: CASSLAGTGTTEAFF. CDR3 nucleotides: TGCGCCAGCAGCTTGGCCGGGACAGGGACCACTGAAGCTTTCTTT.

V is TRBV7-9 and J is TRBJ2-1, with 12 positions matching TRBD2. Trimming took 6 bases from V and 7 from J; bases not matched to a gene: 16. The CDR3 has 18 residues. Germline V lookup: CDR1 SEHNR, CDR2 FQNEAQ (reference sequence). This chain's CDR3 is CASRSMALAGGPGNEQFF. Here the CDR3 DNA reads TGTGCCAGCAGATCAATGGCCCTAGCGGGAGGGCCAGGGAATGAGCAGTTCTTC.

This clone appeared a single time. The CDR3 loop is CAPALLGEWSQPQHF. The DNA for the CDR3 is TGTGCCCCCGCTCTTTTGGGGGAATGGAGTCAGCCCCAGCATTTT. This rearrangement joins TRBV21-1 to TRBJ1-5. TRBV21-1 is a recognized pseudogene. This CDR3 is built from 15 residues.